This T cell receptor beta chain was captured in a study of neurological immune-mediated disorders. In TCRdb, the 5' RACE reads were re-called with MiXCR into one record per CDR3 protein. The sample lists around 29,000 distinct CDR3 sequences; around 10% were seen once. Unsorted libraries were generated from 2 million PBMCs. These cells had been stored in RNAlater at -80 C. The ends were cut back, 1 base at V and 7 bases at J, with 13 bases in the middle. CDR3 length: 14 amino acids. The germline V gene encodes CDR1 LGHDT and CDR2 YNNKEL (reference sequence). At least ten counts were recorded for this clonotype.

Specimen: PBMCs. J is TRBJ1-2 and V is TRBV3-1; D might be TRBD1 (5 bases). The sequence derives from a woman aged 55-69 years in good health. The CDR3, as DNA: TGTGCCAGCAGCCAAGTCCGCGGGGCTGGTGGCTACACCTTC. Its translation: CASSQVRGAGGYTF.